A selection of T cell receptor beta chains follows, all from one sample in a study of T cell repertoires in cytomegalovirus infection. TCRdb reanalysed the reads using MiXCR and keeps one entry per CDR3 protein. There are some 400,000 distinct CDR3 sequences in the sample; 15% to 20% occur only once, and around 9.3% lies in the top ten. Sequences were obtained from PBMCs. The source of these receptors is a human donor in good health (CMV status not recorded). Some clones in this sample may be carry-over from other donors' samples. Both conserved end residues are part of each CDR3. The D gene is left open where the match is weak. Size tells how often a clone was seen (once, few, many) or the class of an expanded clone, and some rows leave it out.

v_gene	abundance	j_gene	d_gene	CDR3nt	CDR3aa
TRBV6-2/TRBV6-3	-	TRBJ2-2	TRBD2	TGTGCCAGCAGTTACCAGGGACTAGGGAACACCGGGGAGCTGTTTTTT	CASSYQGLGNTGELFF
TRBV7-2	many	TRBJ2-5	-	TGTGCCAGCAGCTCGCCCATAGGGTTCCAAGAGACCCAGTACTTC	CASSSPIGFQETQYF
TRBV4-1	-	TRBJ2-1	TRBD1	TGCGCCAGCAGCCCGCTGGTAGGGGGCTATGAGCAGTTCTTC	CASSPLVGGYEQFF
TRBV7-6	-	TRBJ1-3	TRBD1	TGTGCCAGCAGCCCGGGACAGGGGTACGGGGACACCATATATTTT	CASSPGQGYGDTIYF
TRBV28	-	TRBJ1-2	-	TGTGCCAGCAGTTTAGTCGGGGGGCCCTATGGCTACACCTTC	CASSLVGGPYGYTF
TRBV7-2	many	TRBJ2-5	-	TGTGCCAGCAGCTCGGACTACTTTGTTGAGACCCAGTACTTC	CASSSDYFVETQYF
TRBV5-1	many	TRBJ1-4	TRBD1	TGCGCCAGCAGCTCACAGGGGGCAGGTGAAAAACTGTTTTTT	CASSSQGAGEKLFF
TRBV14	few	TRBJ2-7	-	TGTGCCAGCAGCCAAGCTCCTTGGAAGGGAGGCCCCTACGAGCAGTACTTC	CASSQAPWKGGPYEQYF
TRBV7-8	many	TRBJ2-2	-	TGTGCCAGCAGCTCCGCAGGCCGCCCAAACACCGGGGAGCTGTTTTTT	CASSSAGRPNTGELFF
TRBV7-9	few	TRBJ2-7	TRBD1	TGTGCCAGCAGCTTACTCCAGGGGGCAGACGAGCAGTACTTC	CASSLLQGADEQYF
TRBV7-9	few	TRBJ1-5	-	TGTGCCAGCAGTATCTATGAGAGGGGCATCCATCAGCCCCAGCATTTT	CASSIYERGIHQPQHF
TRBV5-4	few	TRBJ1-1	-	TGTGCCAGCAGCTTGGTCGGGGGTTTCGCTGAAGCTTTCTTT	CASSLVGGFAEAFF
TRBV20-1	-	TRBJ1-1	-	TGCAGTGCTTCGACCCTCTCGAACACTGAAGCTTTCTTT	CSASTLSNTEAFF
TRBV28	many	TRBJ2-1	-	TGTGCCAGCACTCCGACCCCCGACACCCTGAACAATGAGCAGTTCTTC	CASTPTPDTLNNEQFF
TRBV7-2	many	TRBJ2-5	TRBD2	TGTGCCAGCAGCTTTCAGGTAGCGGGAGAAGAGACCCAGTACTTC	CASSFQVAGEETQYF
TRBV7-9	few	TRBJ2-5	TRBD1	TGTGCCAGCAGTTTTACCGGGACAGGATATCGGGCCCAGTACTTC	CASSFTGTGYRAQYF
TRBV20-1	-	TRBJ1-5	TRBD1	TGCAGTGCAGGACAGGGCGATCAGCCCCAGCATTTT	CSAGQGDQPQHF
TRBV7-2	many	TRBJ2-7	TRBD2	TGTGCCAGCAGCTTTCGCGGGAGGGACCACGAGCAGTACTTC	CASSFRGRDHEQYF
TRBV6-1	-	TRBJ2-1	TRBD2	TGTGCCAGCAGTGAAAGACTAGCGGGAGCGGATGAGCAGTTCTTC	CASSERLAGADEQFF
TRBV7-2	many	TRBJ1-2	-	TGTGCCAGCGGGACCTCGACAGGCCCCTGGGATGGCTACACCTTC	CASGTSTGPWDGYTF
TRBV7-8	many	TRBJ1-5	-	TGTGCCAGCAGCTCCCGGGAGAACAGGGTCGATCAGCCCCAGCATTTT	CASSSRENRVDQPQHF
TRBV11-3	-	TRBJ2-3	-	TGTGCCAGCAGCGCAATGGGCACAGATACGCAGTATTTT	CASSAMGTDTQYF
TRBV7-2	many	TRBJ2-3	TRBD2	TGTGCCAGCAGCGTACAATATAGCGGGAGGGCCGGCGCTCATACGCAGTATTTT	CASSVQYSGRAGAHTQYF
TRBV6-1	many	TRBJ2-1	TRBD2	TGTGCCAGCAGTCTAGCGGGGGGGCCCCACAATGAGCAGTTCTTC	CASSLAGGPHNEQFF
TRBV12-5	-	TRBJ1-5	-	TGTGCTAGTGGTTTGAACGATCAGCCCCAGCATTTT	CASGLNDQPQHF
TRBV12-3/TRBV12-4	many	TRBJ2-5	TRBD2	TGTGCCAGTAGACCGGGACTAGCGGTGCAAGAGACCCAGTACTTC	CASRPGLAVQETQYF
TRBV6-1	-	TRBJ1-1	-	TGTGCCAGCATAGAGGGGTACACTGAAGCTTTCTTT	CASIEGYTEAFF
TRBV2	few	TRBJ1-2	TRBD1	TGTGCCAGCAGTGAATCGGGACAGGGTGGCGGCTACACCTTC	CASSESGQGGGYTF